The 29 T cell receptor beta chains presented below share a single source sample, sequenced in a study of identical twins. TCRdb itself ran the 5' RACE reads through MiXCR, one entry per CDR3 protein. Of around 370,000 distinct CDR3 sequences in the sample, roughly 9% were seen once. The sequenced sample was naive T cells sorted from blood. Receptor source: a woman aged 45-65 years in good health.

The J gene is TRBJ2-3, the V gene TRBV20-1; 11 bases are a match to TRBD2. Trimming took 1 base from V and 5 from J; bases not matched to a gene: 11. The CDR3 runs to 17 residues. Germline V gene lookup returns CDR1 DFQATT and CDR2 SNEGSKA (reference sequence). CDR3 amino acids: CSARVLEFGLAGDTQYF. CDR3 coding DNA: TGCAGTGCTAGAGTTTTGGAGTTTGGACTAGCGGGAGATACGCAGTATTTT.

This clonotype was detected many times. The chain combines TRBV12-5 with TRBJ2-1, with 12 bases that match TRBD2. Germline trimming cut 5 bases from V and 0 bases from J; bases unmatched to any gene: 11. Germline-derived CDR1 and CDR2 are LGHNT and FRNRAP. The CDR3 contains 19 residues. As DNA, the CDR3 is TGTGCTAGTGGTCCAAGACTAGCGGGAGCTCCTGGCTCCTACAATGAGCAGTTCTTC. It codes for CASGPRLAGAPGSYNEQFF. Full variable domain (remainder filled in from reference TRBV12-5 and TRBJ2-1): DARVTQTPRHKVTEMGQEVTMRCQPILGHNTVFWYRQTMMQGLELLAYFRNRAPLDDSGMPKDRFSAEMPDATLATLKIQPSEPRDSAVYFCASGPRLAGAPGSYNEQFFGPGTRLTVL.

Many counts were recorded for this clonotype. The gene calls are TRBV27 and TRBJ2-6; D unclear. Germline V gives CDR1 MNHEY, CDR2 SMNVEV (reference sequence). This CDR3 contains 14 residues. Trimming removed 2 bases from V and 3 bases from J, with 5 bases in between. CDR3 sequence (DNA): TGTGCCAGCAGTTTAGCTGGTGGGGCCAACGTCCTGACTTTC. Translated, it gives CASSLAGGANVLTF.

The V call is TRBV24-1, the J call TRBJ2-1; 8 positions match TRBD2. The CDR3 runs to 16 residues. V lost 3 bases and J lost 0; bases outside the gene matches: 3. Germline assignment: CDR1 KGHDR and CDR2 SFDVKD. CDR3 bases: TGTGCCACCAGTGATGGTGGACTAGCCTCCTACAATGAGCAGTTCTTC. Protein product: CATSDGGLASYNEQFF.

This clonotype was found many times. This chain joins TRBV29-1 and TRBJ1-4, with D unresolved. CDR3 length: 14 amino acids. The germline V gene encodes CDR1 SQVTM and CDR2 ANQGSEA. V was cut by 4 bases and J by 4 bases, with 13 bases left in between. The CDR3 region is CSVGRSGGNEKLFF. CDR3 coding DNA: TGCAGCGTTGGACGGTCAGGAGGTAATGAAAAACTGTTTTTT.

CDR3 sequence: CASSQDLPASQPQHF. The CDR3 DNA sequence: TGCGCCAGCAGCCAAGATCTTCCGGCCAGTCAGCCCCAGCATTTT. The V gene is TRBV4-1, the J gene TRBJ1-5, with D hard to call. Germline-derived CDR1 and CDR2 are MGHRA and YSYEKL. V lost 0 bases to trimming and J lost 6 bases, with 12 bases between them. The CDR3 runs to 15 residues.

The chain joins TRBV20-1 to TRBJ2-7, with 7 bases aligning to TRBD1. The CDR3 totals 13 residues. Trimming cost V 3 bases and J 5 bases; bases outside gene matches: 7. Germline V lookup: CDR1 DFQATT, CDR2 SNEGSKA (reference sequence). Written as DNA, the CDR3 is TGCAGTGCTAGGAGGGACAGACTTGACGAGCAGTACTTC. It translates to CSARRDRLDEQYF.

This clonotype came up many times. This chain uses TRBV25-1 with TRBJ1-2, with TRBD1 identical over 9 bases. This CDR3 spans 14 amino acids. V was clipped by 4 bases and J by 5 bases; unmatched bases: 5. Germline lookup yields CDR1 MGHDK and CDR2 SYGVNS. The CDR3 region has the DNA TGTGCCAGCAGTGGAGGGACAGGGAGGTATGGCTACACCTTC. Protein: CASSGGTGRYGYTF.

The chain employs TRBV29-1 and TRBJ2-7; no clear D gene. The germline V gene has CDR1 SQVTM and CDR2 ANQGSEA. The CDR3 loop spans 15 amino acids. V was shortened by 1 base and J by 5 bases, with 18 bases between the two germline ends. This CDR3 is CSVEVARIRAHEQYV. The CDR3 DNA reads TGCAGCGTTGAAGTGGCTAGAATAAGGGCCCACGAGCAGTACGTC.

The chain employs TRBV7-2 and TRBJ2-1, with D perhaps matching TRBD2 (5 bases). This CDR3 has 15 residues. V lost 2 bases and J 3 bases, leaving 11 bases between the germline ends. Germline V CDR1 and CDR2: SGHTA, FQGNSA. CDR3 protein: CASSLSSPIYNEQFF. The CDR3 DNA reads TGTGCCAGCAGCTTATCTAGCCCAATCTACAATGAGCAGTTCTTC.

The chain employs TRBV10-3 and TRBJ1-4; D unclear. Trimming took off 3 bases at V and 5 bases at J, with 10 bases between the two ends. The CDR3 runs to 14 residues. The germline V gene has CDR1 ENHRY and CDR2 SYGVKD. The CDR3 is CAISESTANEKLFF. In DNA, the CDR3 is TGTGCCATCAGTGAATCCACAGCAAATGAAAAACTGTTTTTT.

This clonotype came up a few times. The chain recombines TRBV5-1 with TRBJ2-5, with D perhaps TRBD1 (5 bases). The V gene lost 0 bases and the J gene lost 4 bases, with 13 bases spanning the gap. The CDR3 is 15 residues long. The germline V gene has CDR1 SGHRS and CDR2 YFSETQ. The CDR3 sequence is CASSLAAARGETQYF. DNA of the CDR3: TGCGCCAGCAGCTTGGCGGCCGCTAGGGGAGAGACCCAGTACTTC. Using reference TRBV5-1 and TRBJ2-5 for the parts outside the CDR3, the full variable domain is KAGVTQTPRYLIKTRGQQVTLSCSPISGHRSVSWYQQTPGQGLQFLFEYFSETQRNKGNFPGRFSGRQFSNSRSEMNVSTLELGDSALYLCASSLAAARGETQYFGPGTRLLVL.

This clonotype was seen a handful of times. The chain recombines TRBV12-3 or TRBV12-4 with TRBJ2-2, with 16 bases aligning to TRBD2. The length of the CDR3 is 15 residues. V dropped 5 bases and J dropped 6; count of bases not matched to a gene: 0. The CDR3 bases are TGTGCCAGCAGTGGGACTAGCGGGAGGGCCGGGGAGCTGTTTTTT. The encoded protein is CASSGTSGRAGELFF.

This clonotype was seen a handful of times. The chain uses TRBV27 and TRBJ2-7; D is unresolved. V lost 6 bases, J lost 4 bases, and 7 bases lay in between. Looked up from germline, CDR1 is MNHEY and CDR2 is SMNVEV (reference sequence). CDR3 length: 11 amino acids. The CDR3: CASSPGYEQYV. The CDR3 nucleotides are TGTGCCAGCAGCCCCGGGTACGAGCAGTACGTC.

Concerning this clonotype itself: A read error may produce the germline difference seen at one junction end. The V call is TRBV9, the J call TRBJ2-5; 8 nucleotides agree with TRBD2. The CDR3 runs to 16 residues. Germline values: CDR1 SGDLS, CDR2 YYNGEE. The DNA for the CDR3 is TGTGCCTGCAGCGAGAGGGTAGCGGGAAGCCAAGAGACCCAGTACTTC. Its translation: CACSERVAGSQETQYF.

The chain links TRBV24-1 to TRBJ2-7; D remains unclear. Deletions cut 2 bases from V and 10 bases from J, with 20 bases between. Germline assignment: CDR1 KGHDR and CDR2 SFDVKD. The CDR3 contains 15 residues. The CDR3 sequence is CATSDSQGVRSSQYV. The CDR3 nucleotides read TGTGCCACCAGTGATTCGCAAGGTGTCAGATCTTCCCAGTACGTC.

This chain joins TRBV4-1 and TRBJ2-1; 8 bases agree with TRBD2. With V trimmed by 2 bases and J by 5 bases, 5 bases remained unmatched. Germline CDR1 reads MGHRA; CDR2 reads YSYEKL. This CDR3 has 15 residues. The CDR3 here is CASSQSTSVHNEQFF. As DNA, the CDR3 is TGCGCCAGCAGCCAATCGACTAGCGTCCACAATGAGCAGTTCTTC.

The chain joins TRBV12-3 or TRBV12-4 to TRBJ2-3; the match to TRBD2 covers 15 bases. V was pared by 6 bases and J by 4 bases, with 2 bases of the junction left unmatched. There are 15 residues in the CDR3. The CDR3 sequence is CASRGTSGGSDTQYF. Here the CDR3 DNA reads TGTGCCAGCAGAGGGACTAGCGGGGGGTCAGATACGCAGTATTTT.

This clonotype was seen at least ten times. The chain links TRBV27 to TRBJ2-2; the match to TRBD1 covers 7 bases. Germline values: CDR1 MNHEY, CDR2 SMNVEV (reference sequence). This CDR3 spans 13 amino acids. V was pared by 5 bases and J by 6 bases, with 3 bases of the junction left unmatched. CDR3 amino acids: CASSLGTAGELFF. The CDR3 DNA reads as TGTGCCAGCAGTCTAGGGACAGCCGGGGAGCTGTTTTTT.

In this sample, this clonotype turned up many times. The rearrangement uses TRBV7-9 and TRBJ2-1; 7 bases line up with TRBD2. J gave up 5 bases and V 1 base, and 8 bases lay outside the gene matches. Per germline, CDR1 SEHNR and CDR2 FQNEAQ (reference sequence). The CDR3 covers 16 residues. The CDR3 sequence is CASSLEAGRSNNEQFF. The CDR3 coding sequence is TGTGCCAGCAGCTTAGAGGCCGGGAGGAGTAACAATGAGCAGTTCTTC.

This clonotype has a handful of counts. The J gene is TRBJ1-1, the V gene TRBV6-6, with 7 bases aligning to TRBD1. Germline V gene lookup returns CDR1 MNHNY and CDR2 SVGAGI (reference sequence). CDR3 length: 16 residues. V dropped 7 bases and J dropped 0; count of bases not matched to a gene: 11. In DNA form, the CDR3 reads TGTGCCAGCACCCAAAGGGGGCAGGCACTGAACACTGAAGCTTTCTTT. This codes for CASTQRGQALNTEAFF.

This clonotype was seen only a few times. The rearrangement uses TRBV5-6 and TRBJ2-7; 9 bases are shared with TRBD2. The CDR3 totals 15 residues. J lost 3 bases, V lost 4 bases, and 8 bases had no gene match. The germline V gene has CDR1 SGHDT and CDR2 YYEEEE. This CDR3 is CASSPLRAGGYEQYF. DNA for the CDR3: TGTGCCAGCAGCCCACTTAGAGCGGGAGGCTACGAGCAGTACTTC. The whole variable domain, remainder taken from reference TRBV5-6 and TRBJ2-7, is DAGVTQSPTHLIKTRGQQVTLRCSPKSGHDTVSWYQQALGQGPQFIFQYYEEEERQRGNFPDRFSGHQFPNYSSELNVNALLLGDSALYLCASSPLRAGGYEQYFGPGTRLTVT.

The chain couples TRBV10-3 to TRBJ2-2; D is unresolved. Trimming shortened V by 4 bases and J by 5 bases, and 14 bases separated the two germline ends. Germline lookup yields CDR1 ENHRY and CDR2 SYGVKD. CDR3 length equals 15 residues. The DNA for the CDR3 is TGTGCCATCAGTGGGGATTCCCAGGTGACCGGGGAGCTGTTTTTT. It encodes CAISGDSQVTGELFF.

The chain couples TRBV3-1 to TRBJ2-3, with TRBD2 matching over 7 bases. After removal of 0 bases from V and 3 bases from J, the junction contained 6 bases not matched to a gene. The CDR3 spans 16 residues. CDR1 and CDR2 from the germline V gene are LGHDT and YNNKEL (reference sequence). The CDR3, as DNA: TGTGCCAGCAGCCAAGATCGCGGGAGATTGACAGATACGCAGTATTTT. As protein: CASSQDRGRLTDTQYF.

This clonotype was counted many times. The chain combines TRBV6-5 with TRBJ1-1, with D tentatively TRBD1 (6 bases). Per the germline V gene, CDR1 is MNHEY and CDR2 is SVGAGI. The CDR3 length is 15 residues. V gave up 0 bases and J gave up 6 bases, with 14 bases separating them. The CDR3 nucleotides read TGTGCCAGCAGTTACTCCCGAAGAGGGGGAGCTGAAGCTTTCTTT. This codes for CASSYSRRGGAEAFF.

The gene calls are TRBV15 and TRBJ2-4, with D possibly being TRBD1 (5 bases). The ends were cut back, 0 bases at V and 3 bases at J, with 9 bases in the middle. The CDR3 spans 15 residues. In germline, CDR1 is LNHNV, CDR2 YYDKDF (reference sequence). The CDR3 is CATSREKGIKNIQYF. CDR3 sequence (DNA): TGTGCCACCAGCAGAGAGAAGGGGATCAAAAACATTCAGTACTTC.

The chain is built from TRBV6-2 or TRBV6-3 and TRBJ2-3; D may be TRBD2 (6 bases). Germline loops: CDR1 MNHEY, CDR2 SVGEGT. V dropped 2 bases and J dropped 2 bases, with 11 bases sitting between them. The CDR3 totals 15 residues. As DNA, the CDR3 is TGTGCCAGCAGTTACGCGGGGTTGGACACAGATACGCAGTATTTT. Its translation is CASSYAGLDTDTQYF.

This clonotype was observed many times. This chain joins TRBV29-1 and TRBJ2-5, with 9 positions matching TRBD2. V was clipped by 4 bases and J by 4 bases; unmatched bases: 10. The CDR3 is made up of 15 amino acids. Germline V lookup: CDR1 SQVTM, CDR2 ANQGSEA. The CDR3 region is CSVAGSAGGGETQYF. The DNA of the CDR3 is TGCAGCGTTGCGGGCTCAGCGGGAGGAGGAGAGACCCAGTACTTC.

The sample holds a few counts of this clonotype. The chain combines TRBV4-1 with TRBJ2-1; 8 nucleotides line up with TRBD2. This CDR3 has 14 residues. V lost 8 bases to trimming and J lost 10 bases; unmatched junction nucleotides: 13. Germline V gene sequence: CDR1 MGHRA, CDR2 YSYEKL. The CDR3 loop is CASSRAGGPMEQFF. CDR3 DNA: TGCGCCAGCTCCCGCGCGGGGGGCCCTATGGAGCAGTTCTTC.